This T cell receptor (beta chain) stems from a study of blood T cells in healthy people across ages (dated by TCRdb to about 2015). For the wider study: Template switching captured roughly one uniquely barcoded TCR beta cDNA molecule per two T cells in model experiments. Four age groups were formed from the donors: young (average about 17 years), middle-aged (approximately 41), aged (more than 55) and long-lived (roughly 81). Two additional independent replicas of 1 million unique cDNA reads from the same blood draw were analyzed for two donors (one aged 18 to 30 and one aged 80 or older). Using deep sequencing normalized with unique cDNA molecular identifiers, the study measured how TCR beta repertoire diversity changes with age. Donors of different ages were randomly distributed across sequencing lanes to avoid experimental bias.

The approximately 41 donors, aged about 6 to 95 years, were systemically healthy Caucasian individuals from Russia. Around 9.7 milliliters of peripheral blood were collected from each donor into EDTA-treated Vacutainer tubes. Ficoll-Paque density-gradient centrifugation was used to isolate PBMCs, with at least 6 million obtained per sample. Trizol reagent was used to extract total RNA from the PBMCs, yielding at least 5 micrograms per sample. For every donor, flow cytometry on a PBMC aliquot measured the percentage of naive CD45RAhigh/CD27high T cells. Study-wide conclusions, independent of this receptor: As age increased, observed TCR beta diversity per million T cells dropped in a roughly linear way, and a significant reduction was already evident by age 40. Donor CMV infection status was unknown, potentially confounding age-related changes in expanded clonotypes. There was a strong correlation between observed TCR beta diversity and the percentage of naive T cells measured by flow cytometry. Compared with the aged group, more naive CD4+ T cells, fewer expanded clones and increased TCR diversity were shown by the long-lived group, suggesting age selection. Since profiling was done on bulk unsorted PBMCs, naive and antigen-experienced compartments could not be conclusively compared. Estimates of total diversity based on one million sequenced T cells were regarded as lower bounds and as underestimates.

The library relied on 5' RACE. Sequencing used an Illumina HiSeq 2500. A second PCR of roughly 7 to 11 cycles was performed with a sample-barcoded 5' primer and a J-beta primer mix. Each TCR beta cDNA molecule received a unique molecular identifier from a template-switch 5' adaptor carrying 12 random nucleotides. Each sample yielded at least 2.5 million CDR3-containing paired-end reads. All of the RNA was converted into first-strand cDNA using the Mint cDNA synthesis kit, with a TRBC-specific oligonucleotide serving as the primer. All cDNA was treated with uracil-DNA glycosylase and then went through a first 18-cycle PCR with the universal primers M1SS and BC2_uni_R. The authors' analysis ran thus. For normalization, 1 million high-quality reads were randomly selected from each sample, with every read carrying a distinct molecular identifier. Reads sharing molecular identifiers were discarded rather than binned into consensus sequences. MiTCR, set to a Q25 quality threshold and the strictest error-elimination algorithm, was used for CDR3 identification, clonotype clustering and error correction. Lower-bound total TCR beta diversity was estimated with a nonparametric unseen species model using Euler transformation. Clones were called with MiXCR by TCRdb after fastp trimmed the public reads at Q25, and only in-frame beta chains were retained. A single entry per CDR3 protein holds the most common genes and DNA from its merged rows. TCRdb assigned the V and J calls; the authors' analysis was not used. Across this sample there are 1.5 million to 2 million distinct CDR3 sequences, with 28% seen only once. Roughly 8.2% of the sample is taken by the ten largest.

About this clonotype itself: This receptor's antigen is unknown. No per-base quality is available; no much larger clone lies one base away.

The sample taken for sequencing was blood. The sequence came from a woman aged 25 to 39 in good health.

The nucleotides are TGTGCCTGCGGGAGGGACACCTCTTCTAACTACGAGCAGTACTTC. Its amino acids are CACGRDTSSNYEQYF. The chain joins TRBV6-1 to TRBJ2-7; 9 central bases correspond to TRBD2. Including cysteine and phenylalanine, the CDR3 has 15 amino acids. The read is trimmed to its CDR3 DNA, 45 bases read in frame from base 1. The germline V gene encodes CDR1 MNHNS and CDR2 SASEGT. From V the trimming removes 11 bases and from J it removes 3 bases, while the gene matches leave 14 bases of the junction unaccounted for.